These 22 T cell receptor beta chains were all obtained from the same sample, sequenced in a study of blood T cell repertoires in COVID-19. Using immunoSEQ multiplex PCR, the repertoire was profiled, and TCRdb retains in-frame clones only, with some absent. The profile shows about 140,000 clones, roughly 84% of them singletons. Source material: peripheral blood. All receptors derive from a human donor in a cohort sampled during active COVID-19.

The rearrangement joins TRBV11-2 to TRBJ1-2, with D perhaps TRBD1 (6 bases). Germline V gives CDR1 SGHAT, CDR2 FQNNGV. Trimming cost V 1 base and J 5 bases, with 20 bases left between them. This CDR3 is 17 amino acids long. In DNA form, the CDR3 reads TGTGCCAGCAGCTTAGTCGGCAGGGGACGACGAGGGTATGGCTACACCTTC. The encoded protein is CASSLVGRGRRGYGYTF.

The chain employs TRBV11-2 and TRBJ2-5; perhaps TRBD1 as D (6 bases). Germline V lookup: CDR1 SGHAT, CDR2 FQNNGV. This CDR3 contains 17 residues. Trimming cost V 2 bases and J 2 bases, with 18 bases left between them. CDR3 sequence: CASSLNPPQGLQETQYF. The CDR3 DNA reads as TGTGCCAGCAGCTTAAACCCCCCACAGGGCCTTCAAGAGACCCAGTACTTC.

CDR3 residues: CASSLAGPTGGYTDTQYF. CDR3 nucleotide sequence: TGCGCCAGCAGCTTGGCGGGGCCCACAGGGGGCTACACAGATACGCAGTATTTT. The chain employs TRBV5-1 and TRBJ2-3; 9 bases match TRBD1. Losses at the gene ends were 0 bases for V and 2 bases for J; bases not matched to a gene: 10. The CDR3 contains 18 residues. Germline lookup yields CDR1 SGHRS and CDR2 YFSETQ.

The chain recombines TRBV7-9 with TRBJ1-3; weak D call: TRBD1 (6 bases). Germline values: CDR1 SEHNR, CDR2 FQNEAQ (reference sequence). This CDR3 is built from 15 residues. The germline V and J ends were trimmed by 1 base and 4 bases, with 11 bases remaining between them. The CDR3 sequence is CASSLGAGEGNTIYF. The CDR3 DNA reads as TGTGCCAGCAGCTTAGGAGCAGGGGAAGGAAACACCATATATTTT.

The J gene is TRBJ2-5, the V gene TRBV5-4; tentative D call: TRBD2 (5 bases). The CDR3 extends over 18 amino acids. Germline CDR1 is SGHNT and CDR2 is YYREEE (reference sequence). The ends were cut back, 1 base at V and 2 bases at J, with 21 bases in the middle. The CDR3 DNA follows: TGTGCCAGCAGCTTGAGAGGCTCTGGGGTCCGGGGACAAGAGACCCAGTACTTC. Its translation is CASSLRGSGVRGQETQYF.

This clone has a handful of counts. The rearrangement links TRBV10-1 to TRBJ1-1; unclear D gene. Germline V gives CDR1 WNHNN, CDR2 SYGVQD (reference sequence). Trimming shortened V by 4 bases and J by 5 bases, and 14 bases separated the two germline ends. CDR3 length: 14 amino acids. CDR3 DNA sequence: TGCGCCAGCAGTGTTGGGGTCGGAGGGACTGAAGCTTTCTTT. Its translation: CASSVGVGGTEAFF.

In DNA form, the CDR3 reads TGCGCCAGCAGCTTTACGGTCTCTGGGGCCAACGTCCTGACTTTC. It is translated as CASSFTVSGANVLTF. The chain combines TRBV5-1 with TRBJ2-6, with D unclear. Per the germline V gene, CDR1 is SGHRS and CDR2 is YFSETQ. There are 15 residues in the CDR3. Trimming took 2 bases from V and 0 from J, leaving 6 bases between them.

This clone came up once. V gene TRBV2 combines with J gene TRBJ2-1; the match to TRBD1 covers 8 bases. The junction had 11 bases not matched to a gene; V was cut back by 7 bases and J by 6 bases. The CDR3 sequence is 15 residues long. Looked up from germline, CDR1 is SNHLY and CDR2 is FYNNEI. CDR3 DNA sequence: TGTGCCAGCATATCCTCGGACAGGGTGTTCAATGAGCAGTTCTTC. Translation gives CASISSDRVFNEQFF.

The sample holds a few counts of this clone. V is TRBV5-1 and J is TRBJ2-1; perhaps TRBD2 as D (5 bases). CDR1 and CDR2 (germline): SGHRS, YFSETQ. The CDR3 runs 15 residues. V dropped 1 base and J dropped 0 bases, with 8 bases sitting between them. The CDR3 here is CASSLTGSSYNEQFF. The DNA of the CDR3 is TGCGCCAGCAGCTTGACGGGGAGCTCCTACAATGAGCAGTTCTTC.

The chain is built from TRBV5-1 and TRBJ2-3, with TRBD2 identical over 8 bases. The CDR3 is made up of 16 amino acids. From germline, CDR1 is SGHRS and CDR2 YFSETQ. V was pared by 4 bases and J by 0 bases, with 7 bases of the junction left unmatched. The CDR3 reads CASSPPGGGSTDTQYF. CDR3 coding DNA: TGCGCCAGCAGCCCACCTGGCGGGGGGAGCACAGATACGCAGTATTTT.

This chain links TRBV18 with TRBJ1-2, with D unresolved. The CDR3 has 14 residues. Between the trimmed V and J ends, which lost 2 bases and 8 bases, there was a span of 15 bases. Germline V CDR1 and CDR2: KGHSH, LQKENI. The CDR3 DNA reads TGTGCCAGCTCACCAGCTGCGGTGGGAGAGGGCTACACCTTC. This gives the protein CASSPAAVGEGYTF.

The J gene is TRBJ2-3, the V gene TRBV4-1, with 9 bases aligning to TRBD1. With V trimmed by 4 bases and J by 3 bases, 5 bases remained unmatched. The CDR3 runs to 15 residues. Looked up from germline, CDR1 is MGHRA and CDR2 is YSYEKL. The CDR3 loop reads CASSLGQGTTDTQYF. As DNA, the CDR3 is TGCGCCAGCAGCCTGGGACAGGGAACGACAGATACGCAGTATTTT.

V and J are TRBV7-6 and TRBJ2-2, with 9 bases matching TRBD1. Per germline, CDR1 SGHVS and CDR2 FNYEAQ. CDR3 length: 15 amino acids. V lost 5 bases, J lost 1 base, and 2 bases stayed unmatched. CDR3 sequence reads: CASSRGQGNTGELFF. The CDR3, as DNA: TGTGCCAGCAGCAGGGGACAGGGGAACACCGGGGAGCTGTTTTTT. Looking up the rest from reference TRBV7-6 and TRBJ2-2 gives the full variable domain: GAGVSQSPRYKVTKRGQDVALRCDPISGHVSLYWYRQALGQGPEFLTYFNYEAQQDKSGLPNDRFSAERPEGSISTLTIQRTEQRDSAMYRCASSRGQGNTGELFFGEGSRLTVL.

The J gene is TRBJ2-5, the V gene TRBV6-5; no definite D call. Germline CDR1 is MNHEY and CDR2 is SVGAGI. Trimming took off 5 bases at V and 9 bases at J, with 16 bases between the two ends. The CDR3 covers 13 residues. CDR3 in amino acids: CASSPALIVAQYF. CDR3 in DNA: TGTGCCAGCAGTCCAGCGCTGATTGTGGCCCAGTACTTC.

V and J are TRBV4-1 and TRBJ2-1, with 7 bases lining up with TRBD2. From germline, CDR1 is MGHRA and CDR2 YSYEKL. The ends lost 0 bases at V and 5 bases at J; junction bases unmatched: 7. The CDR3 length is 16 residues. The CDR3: CASSQDGLAANNEQFF. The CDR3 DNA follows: TGCGCCAGCAGCCAAGATGGGCTAGCGGCTAACAATGAGCAGTTCTTC.

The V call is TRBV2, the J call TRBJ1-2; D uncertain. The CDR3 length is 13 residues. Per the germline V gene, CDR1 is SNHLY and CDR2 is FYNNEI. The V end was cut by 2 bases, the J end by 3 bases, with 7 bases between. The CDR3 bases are TGTGCCAGCAGTGAACCGCTACACTATGGCTACACCTTC. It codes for CASSEPLHYGYTF.

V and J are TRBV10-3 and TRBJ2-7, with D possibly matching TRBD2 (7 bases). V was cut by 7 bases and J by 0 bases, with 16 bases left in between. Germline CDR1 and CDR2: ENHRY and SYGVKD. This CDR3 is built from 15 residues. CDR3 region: CAINSGGATSYEQYF. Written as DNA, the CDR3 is TGTGCCATCAACTCTGGGGGGGCTACCTCCTACGAGCAGTACTTC.

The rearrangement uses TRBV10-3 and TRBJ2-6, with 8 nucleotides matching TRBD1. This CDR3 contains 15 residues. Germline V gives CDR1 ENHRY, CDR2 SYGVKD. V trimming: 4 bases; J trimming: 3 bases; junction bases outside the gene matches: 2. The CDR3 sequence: CAISGGTGGANVLTF. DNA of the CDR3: TGTGCCATCAGTGGAGGGACAGGTGGGGCCAACGTCCTGACTTTC.

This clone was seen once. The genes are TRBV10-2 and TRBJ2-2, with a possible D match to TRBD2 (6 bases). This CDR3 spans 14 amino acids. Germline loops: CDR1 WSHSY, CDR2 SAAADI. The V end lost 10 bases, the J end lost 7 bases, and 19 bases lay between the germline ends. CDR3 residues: CAIRGLSESGELFF. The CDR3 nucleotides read TGCGCCATCCGGGGACTCTCGGAGAGCGGGGAGCTGTTTTTT.

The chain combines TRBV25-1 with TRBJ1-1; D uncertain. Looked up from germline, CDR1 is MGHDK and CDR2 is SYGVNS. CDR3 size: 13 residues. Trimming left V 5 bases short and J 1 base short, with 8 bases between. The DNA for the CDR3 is TGTGCCAGCAGTTTATACAAGAACACTGAAGCTTTCTTT. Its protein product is CASSLYKNTEAFF.

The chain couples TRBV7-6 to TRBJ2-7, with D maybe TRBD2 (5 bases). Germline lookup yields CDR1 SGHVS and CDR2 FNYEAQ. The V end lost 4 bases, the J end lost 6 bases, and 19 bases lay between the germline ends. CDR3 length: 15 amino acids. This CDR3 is CASSSGSGSTIEQYF. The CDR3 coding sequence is TGTGCCAGCAGCTCAGGATCGGGATCTACGATCGAGCAGTACTTC. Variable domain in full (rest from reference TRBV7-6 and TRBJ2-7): GAGVSQSPRYKVTKRGQDVALRCDPISGHVSLYWYRQALGQGPEFLTYFNYEAQQDKSGLPNDRFSAERPEGSISTLTIQRTEQRDSAMYRCASSSGSGSTIEQYFGPGTRLTVT.

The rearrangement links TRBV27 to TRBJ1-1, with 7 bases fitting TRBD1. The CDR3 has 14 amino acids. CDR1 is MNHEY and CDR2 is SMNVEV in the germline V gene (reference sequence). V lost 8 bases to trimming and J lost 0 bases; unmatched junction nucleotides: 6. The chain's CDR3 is CASGRTGLNTEAFF. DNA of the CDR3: TGTGCCAGCGGGCGGACAGGCCTGAACACTGAAGCTTTCTTT.